This T cell receptor (beta chain) was recorded in a study of response to subunit inactivated influenza vaccine. The V gene's germline CDR1 is LGHNA and CDR2 YSLEER. This CDR3 has 15 amino acids. V was pared by 1 base and J by 8 bases, with 2 bases of the junction left unmatched. TCRdb re-called the RT-PCR reads through MiXCR, storing one row per CDR3 protein. The sample carries about 570,000 distinct CDR3 sequences, approximately 12% recorded once. The rearrangement links TRBV4-3 to TRBJ1-6; 10 bases are shared with TRBD1. The TCR sequence derives from a middle-aged man who received an inactivated influenza vaccine. The starting material was PBMCs from blood, obtained on the day of vaccination. The CDR3 DNA reads as TGCGCCAGCAGCCAAGTCGGACAGGGGGATTCACCCCTCCACTTT. Translation gives CASSQVGQGDSPLHF.